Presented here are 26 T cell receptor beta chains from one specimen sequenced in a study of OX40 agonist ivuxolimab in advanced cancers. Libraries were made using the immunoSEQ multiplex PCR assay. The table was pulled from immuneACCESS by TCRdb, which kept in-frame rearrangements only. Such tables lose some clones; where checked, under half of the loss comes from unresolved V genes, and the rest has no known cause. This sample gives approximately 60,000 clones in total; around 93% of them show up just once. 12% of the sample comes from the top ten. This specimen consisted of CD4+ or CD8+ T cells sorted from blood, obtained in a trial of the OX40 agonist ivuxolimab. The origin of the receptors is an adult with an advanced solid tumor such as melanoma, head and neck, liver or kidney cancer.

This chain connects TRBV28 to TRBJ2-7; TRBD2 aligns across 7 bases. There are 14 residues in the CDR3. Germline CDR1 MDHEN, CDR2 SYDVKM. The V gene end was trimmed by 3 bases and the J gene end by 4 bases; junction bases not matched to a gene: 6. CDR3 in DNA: TGTGCCAGCAGTTTGGCGGGAGAAGGGTACGAGCAGTACTTC. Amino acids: CASSLAGEGYEQYF.

DNA for the CDR3: TGTGCCAGCAGGGGAGGACAGTACTTCAATGAGCAGTTCTTC. Residues: CASRGGQYFNEQFF. The chain combines TRBV6-1 with TRBJ2-1; D is tentatively TRBD1 or TRBD2 (6 bases each). CDR3 size: 14 residues. V was trimmed by 6 bases and J by 6 bases, leaving 15 bases between them. Per germline, CDR1 MNHNS and CDR2 SASEGT.

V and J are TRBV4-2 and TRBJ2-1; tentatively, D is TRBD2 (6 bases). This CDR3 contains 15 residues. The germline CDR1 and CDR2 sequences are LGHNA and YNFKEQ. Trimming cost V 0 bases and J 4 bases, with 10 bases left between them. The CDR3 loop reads CASSQDGLLYNEQFF. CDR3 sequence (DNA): TGTGCCAGCAGCCAAGATGGACTACTTTACAATGAGCAGTTCTTC.

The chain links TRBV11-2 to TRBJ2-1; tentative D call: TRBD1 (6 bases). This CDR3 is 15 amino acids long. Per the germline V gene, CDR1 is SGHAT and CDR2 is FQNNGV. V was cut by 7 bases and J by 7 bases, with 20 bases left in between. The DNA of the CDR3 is TGTGCCAGCACCCAGGGAAGGGGGAGTACGAATGAGCAGTTCTTC. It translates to CASTQGRGSTNEQFF. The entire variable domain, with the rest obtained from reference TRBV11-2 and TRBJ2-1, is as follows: EAGVAQSPRYKIIEKRQSVAFWCNPISGHATLYWYQQILGQGPKLLIQFQNNGVVDDSQLPKDRFSAERLKGVDSTLKIQPAKLEDSAVYLCASTQGRGSTNEQFFGPGTRLTVL.

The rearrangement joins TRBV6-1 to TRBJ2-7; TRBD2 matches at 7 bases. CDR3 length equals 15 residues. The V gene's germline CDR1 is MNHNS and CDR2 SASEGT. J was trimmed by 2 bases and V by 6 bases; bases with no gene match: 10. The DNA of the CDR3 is TGTGCCAGCAGCGAACGACTAGCAGGGACCTACGAGCAGTACTTC. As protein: CASSERLAGTYEQYF.

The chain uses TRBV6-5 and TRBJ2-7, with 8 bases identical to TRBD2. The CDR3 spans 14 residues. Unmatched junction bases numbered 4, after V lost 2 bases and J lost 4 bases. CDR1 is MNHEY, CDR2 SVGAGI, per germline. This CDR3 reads CASSYLASGYEQYF. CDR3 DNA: TGTGCCAGCAGTTACCTTGCTAGCGGGTACGAGCAGTACTTC.

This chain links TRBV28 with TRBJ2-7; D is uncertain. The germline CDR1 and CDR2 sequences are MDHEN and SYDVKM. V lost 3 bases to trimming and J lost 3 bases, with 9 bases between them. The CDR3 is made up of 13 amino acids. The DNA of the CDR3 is TGTGCCAGCAGTTTCGCCGGATTCTACGAGCAGTACTTC. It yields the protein CASSFAGFYEQYF.

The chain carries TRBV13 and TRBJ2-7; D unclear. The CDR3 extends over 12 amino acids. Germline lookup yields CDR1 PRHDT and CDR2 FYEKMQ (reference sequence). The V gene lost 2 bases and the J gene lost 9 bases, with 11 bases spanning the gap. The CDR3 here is CASSLRYRVQYF. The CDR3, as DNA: TGTGCCAGCAGCTTACGTTATCGGGTGCAGTACTTC.

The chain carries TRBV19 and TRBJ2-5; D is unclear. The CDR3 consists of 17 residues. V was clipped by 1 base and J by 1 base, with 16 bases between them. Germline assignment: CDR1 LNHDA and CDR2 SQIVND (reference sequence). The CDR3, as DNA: TGTGCCAGTAGTATAGGTTTAGAAGCGTCCGGCCAAGAGACCCAGTACTTC. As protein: CASSIGLEASGQETQYF.

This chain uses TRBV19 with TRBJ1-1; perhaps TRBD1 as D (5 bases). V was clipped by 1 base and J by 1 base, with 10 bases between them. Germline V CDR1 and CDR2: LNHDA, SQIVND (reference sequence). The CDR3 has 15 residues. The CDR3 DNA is TGTGCCAGTAGTATAGGAGGGGTTCGGAACACTGAAGCTTTCTTT. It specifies CASSIGGVRNTEAFF. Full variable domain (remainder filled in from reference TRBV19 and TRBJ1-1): DGGITQSPKYLFRKEGQNVTLSCEQNLNHDAMYWYRQDPGQGLRLIYYSQIVNDFQKGDIAEGYSVSREKKESFPLTVTSAQKNPTAFYLCASSIGGVRNTEAFFGQGTRLTVV.

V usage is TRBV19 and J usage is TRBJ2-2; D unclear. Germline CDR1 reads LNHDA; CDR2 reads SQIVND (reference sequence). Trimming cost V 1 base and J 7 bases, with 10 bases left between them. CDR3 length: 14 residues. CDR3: CASSIVPRGGELFF. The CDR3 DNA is TGTGCCAGTAGTATAGTCCCCCGTGGCGGGGAGCTGTTTTTT.

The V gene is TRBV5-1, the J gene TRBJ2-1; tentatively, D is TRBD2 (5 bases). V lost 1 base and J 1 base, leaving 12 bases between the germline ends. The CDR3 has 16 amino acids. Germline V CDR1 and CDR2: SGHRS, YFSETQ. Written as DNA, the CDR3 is TGCGCCAGCAGCTTGTGGCCCAGCGGTTCCTACAATGAGCAGTTCTTC. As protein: CASSLWPSGSYNEQFF.

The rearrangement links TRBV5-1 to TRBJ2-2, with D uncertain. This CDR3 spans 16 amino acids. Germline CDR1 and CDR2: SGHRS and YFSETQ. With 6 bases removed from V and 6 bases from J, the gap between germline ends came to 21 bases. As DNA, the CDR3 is TGCGCCAGCATGCCTTCTGACTTGTTCCTTCCCGGGGAGCTGTTTTTT. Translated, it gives CASMPSDLFLPGELFF.

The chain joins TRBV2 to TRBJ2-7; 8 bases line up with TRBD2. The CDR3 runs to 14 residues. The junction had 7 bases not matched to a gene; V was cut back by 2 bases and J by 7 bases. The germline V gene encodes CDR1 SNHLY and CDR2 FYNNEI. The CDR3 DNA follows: TGTGCCAGCAGTGAAAGAGCGGGAGCTCGGGAGCAGTACTTC. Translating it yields CASSERAGAREQYF.

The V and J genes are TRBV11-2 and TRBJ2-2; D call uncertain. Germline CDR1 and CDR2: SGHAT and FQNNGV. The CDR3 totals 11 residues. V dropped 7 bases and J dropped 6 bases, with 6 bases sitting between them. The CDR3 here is CASTSAGELFF. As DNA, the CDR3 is TGTGCCAGCACCTCTGCCGGGGAGCTGTTTTTT.

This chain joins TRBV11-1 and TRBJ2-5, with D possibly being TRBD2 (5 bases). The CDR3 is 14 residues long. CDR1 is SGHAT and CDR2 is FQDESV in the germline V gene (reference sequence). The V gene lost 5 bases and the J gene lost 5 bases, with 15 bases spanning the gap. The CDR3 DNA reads TGTGCCAGCAGCCCGCCGGGCTCGGGGGAGACCCAGTACTTC. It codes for CASSPPGSGETQYF.

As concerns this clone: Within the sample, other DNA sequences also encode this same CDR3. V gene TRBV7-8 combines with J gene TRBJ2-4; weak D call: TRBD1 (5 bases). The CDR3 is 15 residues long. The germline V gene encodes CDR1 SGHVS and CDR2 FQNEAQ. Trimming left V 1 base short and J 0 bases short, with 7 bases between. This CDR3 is CASSLGGLAKNIQYF. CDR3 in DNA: TGTGCCAGCAGCTTAGGGGGCCTAGCCAAAAACATTCAGTACTTC.

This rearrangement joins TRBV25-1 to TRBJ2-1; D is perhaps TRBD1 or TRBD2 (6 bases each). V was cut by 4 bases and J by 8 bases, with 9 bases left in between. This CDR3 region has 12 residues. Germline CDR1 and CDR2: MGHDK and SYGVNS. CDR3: CASSVRGHEQFF. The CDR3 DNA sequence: TGTGCCAGCAGTGTACGGGGGCATGAGCAGTTCTTC. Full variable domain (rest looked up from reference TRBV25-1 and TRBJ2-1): EADIYQTPRYLVIGTGKKITLECSQTMGHDKMYWYQQDPGMELHLIHYSYGVNSTEKGDLSSESTVSRIRTEHFPLTLESARPSHTSQYLCASSVRGHEQFFGPGTRLTVL.

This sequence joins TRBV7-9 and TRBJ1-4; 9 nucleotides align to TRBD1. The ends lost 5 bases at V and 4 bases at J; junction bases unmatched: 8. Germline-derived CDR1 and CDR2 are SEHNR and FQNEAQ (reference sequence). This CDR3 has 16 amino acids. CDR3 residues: CASSRGGQGGNEKLFF. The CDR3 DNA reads TGTGCCAGCAGCCGCGGGGGACAGGGAGGTAATGAAAAACTGTTTTTT.

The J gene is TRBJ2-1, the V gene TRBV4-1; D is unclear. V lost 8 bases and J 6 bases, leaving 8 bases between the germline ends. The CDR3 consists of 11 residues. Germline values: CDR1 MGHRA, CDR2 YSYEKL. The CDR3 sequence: CASAVSNEQFF. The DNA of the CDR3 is TGCGCCAGCGCAGTATCCAATGAGCAGTTCTTC.

CDR3 protein: CASNHRGNTEAFF. Written as DNA, the CDR3 is TGTGCCAGCAATCACAGGGGTAACACTGAAGCTTTCTTT. V gene TRBV19 combines with J gene TRBJ1-1, with 7 positions matching TRBD1. The trim removed 9 bases at V and 2 bases at J, leaving 6 bases unmatched. The CDR3 covers 13 residues. Germline V CDR1 and CDR2: LNHDA, SQIVND (reference sequence).

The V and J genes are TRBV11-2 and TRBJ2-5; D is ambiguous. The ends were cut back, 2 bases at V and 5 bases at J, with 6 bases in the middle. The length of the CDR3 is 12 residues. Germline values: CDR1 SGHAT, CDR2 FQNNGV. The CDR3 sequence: CASSLFPETQYF. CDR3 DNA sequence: TGTGCCAGCAGCTTATTTCCGGAGACCCAGTACTTC.

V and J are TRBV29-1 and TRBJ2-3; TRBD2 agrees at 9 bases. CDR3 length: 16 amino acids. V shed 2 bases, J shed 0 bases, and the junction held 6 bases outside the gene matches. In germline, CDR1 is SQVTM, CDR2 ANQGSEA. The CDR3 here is CSVEWLAGSSTDTQYF. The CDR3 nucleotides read TGCAGCGTTGAATGGCTAGCGGGATCTAGCACAGATACGCAGTATTTT.

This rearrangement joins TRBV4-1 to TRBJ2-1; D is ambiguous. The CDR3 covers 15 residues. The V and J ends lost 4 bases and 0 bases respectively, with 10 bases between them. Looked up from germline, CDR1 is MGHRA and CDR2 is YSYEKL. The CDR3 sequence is CASSPGLSSYNEQFF. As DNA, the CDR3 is TGCGCCAGCAGCCCCGGCTTGTCCTCCTACAATGAGCAGTTCTTC.

The CDR3: CASRRTEQETQYF. DNA of the CDR3: TGTGCCAGTAGGAGGACGGAACAAGAGACCCAGTACTTC. This chain joins TRBV19 and TRBJ2-5; D gene unclear. V gave up 6 bases and J gave up 2 bases, with 10 bases separating them. The CDR3 is 13 amino acids. The V gene's germline CDR1 is LNHDA and CDR2 SQIVND (reference sequence).

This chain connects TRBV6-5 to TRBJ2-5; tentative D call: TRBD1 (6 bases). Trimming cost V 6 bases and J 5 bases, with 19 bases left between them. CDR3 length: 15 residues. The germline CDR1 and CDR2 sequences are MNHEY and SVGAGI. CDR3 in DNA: TGTGCCAGCAGCTCAACCGGGACACCAGGGGAGACCCAGTACTTC. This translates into CASSSTGTPGETQYF.